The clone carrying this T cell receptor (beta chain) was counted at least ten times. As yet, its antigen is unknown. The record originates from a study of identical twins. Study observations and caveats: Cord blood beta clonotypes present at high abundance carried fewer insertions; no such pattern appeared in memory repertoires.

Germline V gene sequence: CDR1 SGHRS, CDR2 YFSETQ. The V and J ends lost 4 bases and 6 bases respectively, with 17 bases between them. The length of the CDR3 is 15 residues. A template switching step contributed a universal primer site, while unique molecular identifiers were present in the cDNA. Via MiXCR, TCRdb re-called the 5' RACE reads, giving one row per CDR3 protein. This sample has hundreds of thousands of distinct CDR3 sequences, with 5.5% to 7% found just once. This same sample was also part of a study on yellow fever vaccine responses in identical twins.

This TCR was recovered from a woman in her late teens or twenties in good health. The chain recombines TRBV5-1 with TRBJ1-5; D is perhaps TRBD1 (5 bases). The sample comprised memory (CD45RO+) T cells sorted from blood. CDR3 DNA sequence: TGCGCCAGCAGCACGGCAGGAGGGCAGGGTCAGCCCCAGCATTTT. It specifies CASSTAGGQGQPQHF.